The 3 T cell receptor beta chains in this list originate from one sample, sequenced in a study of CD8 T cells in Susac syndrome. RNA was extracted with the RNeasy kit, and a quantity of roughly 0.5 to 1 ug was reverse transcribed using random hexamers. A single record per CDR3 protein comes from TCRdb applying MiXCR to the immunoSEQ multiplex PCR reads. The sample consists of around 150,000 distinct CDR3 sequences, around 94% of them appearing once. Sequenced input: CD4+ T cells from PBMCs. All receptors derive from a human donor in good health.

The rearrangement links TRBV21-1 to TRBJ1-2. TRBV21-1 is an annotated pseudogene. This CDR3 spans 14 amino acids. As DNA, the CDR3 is TGTGCCAGCAGCAAAGACCCAGGGCCCTATGGCTACACCTTC. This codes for CASSKDPGPYGYTF.

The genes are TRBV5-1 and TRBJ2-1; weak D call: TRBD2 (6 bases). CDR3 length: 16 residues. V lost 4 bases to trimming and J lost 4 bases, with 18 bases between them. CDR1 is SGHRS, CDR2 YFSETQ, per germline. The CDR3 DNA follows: TGCGCCAGCAGCCCGTCTATAGCGGAACCGTACAATGAGCAGTTCTTC. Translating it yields CASSPSIAEPYNEQFF.

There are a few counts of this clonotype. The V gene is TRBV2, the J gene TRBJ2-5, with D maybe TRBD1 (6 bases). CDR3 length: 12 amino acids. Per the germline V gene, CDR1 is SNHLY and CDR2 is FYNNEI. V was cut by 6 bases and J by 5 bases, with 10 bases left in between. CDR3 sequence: CASSQGLETQYF. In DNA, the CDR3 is TGTGCCAGCAGCCAGGGGCTGGAGACCCAGTACTTC.